Following are 10 T cell receptor beta chains from one sample sequenced in a study of identical twins. TCRdb processed the 5' RACE reads anew with MiXCR; each CDR3 protein has one entry. The sample has roughly 710,000 distinct CDR3 sequences; around 5.7% are singletons. The sample was naive T cells sorted from blood. The receptors were gathered from a man between 18 and 35 years old in good health.

This clonotype was recorded many times. V and J are TRBV4-1 and TRBJ1-1; tentatively, D is TRBD1 (5 bases). There are 16 residues in the CDR3. The V end was cut by 3 bases, the J end by 5 bases, with 19 bases between. Per the germline V gene, CDR1 is MGHRA and CDR2 is YSYEKL. CDR3 DNA: TGCGCCAGCAGCCACCCCCTGGGAGGGGATCGTACTGAAGCTTTCTTT. Amino acid sequence: CASSHPLGGDRTEAFF.

There are many counts of this clonotype. This chain connects TRBV20-1 to TRBJ2-1, with 10 bases that match TRBD2. The J segment lost 15 bases and the V segment lost 0 bases, leaving 11 bases of the junction unmatched. Per the germline V gene, CDR1 is DFQATT and CDR2 is SNEGSKA (reference sequence). The CDR3 has 14 amino acids. The CDR3 protein is CSARDLGLAVPRFF. The CDR3 DNA reads as TGCAGTGCTAGAGATCTCGGACTAGCGGTACCCAGGTTCTTC.

This clonotype has ten or more counts. The rearrangement links TRBV20-1 to TRBJ2-7; D perhaps matches TRBD1 (6 bases). The germline CDR1 and CDR2 sequences are DFQATT and SNEGSKA (reference sequence). This CDR3 is 12 amino acids long. V gave up 5 bases and J gave up 2 bases, with 10 bases separating them. The CDR3: CSAGRGTYEQYF. In DNA form, the CDR3 reads TGCAGTGCTGGCAGGGGAACCTACGAGCAGTACTTC.

The chain is built from TRBV7-8 and TRBJ2-1, with 9 bases aligning to TRBD2. CDR3 length: 16 residues. V trimming: 3 bases; J trimming: 7 bases; junction bases outside the gene matches: 10. CDR1 SGHVS and CDR2 FQNEAQ come from the germline V gene. CDR3 region: CASSFPRSREGNEQFF. CDR3 nucleotides: TGTGCCAGCAGCTTCCCCCGTTCGCGGGAGGGGAATGAGCAGTTCTTC.

The rearrangement uses TRBV10-2 and TRBJ2-6; D is perhaps TRBD2 (5 bases). The length of the CDR3 is 16 residues. Trimming shortened V by 3 bases and J by 0 bases, and 9 bases separated the two germline ends. Germline loops: CDR1 WSHSY, CDR2 SAAADI. The CDR3 reads CASSEAAISGANVLTF. The CDR3 coding sequence is TGCGCCAGCAGTGAAGCGGCAATCTCTGGGGCCAACGTCCTGACTTTC.

This clonotype appeared a few times. The chain combines TRBV6-1 with TRBJ2-7; TRBD1 matches at 7 bases. Germline V gives CDR1 MNHNS, CDR2 SASEGT. This CDR3 region has 13 residues. The V segment lost 6 bases and the J segment 7 bases; nucleotides outside the gene matches: 9. As DNA, the CDR3 is TGTGCCAGCAGCGCTAGACAGGGTTGGGAGCAGTACGTC. This codes for CASSARQGWEQYV.

This clonotype was recorded at least ten times. The chain carries TRBV9 and TRBJ1-6, with a possible D match to TRBD1 (6 bases). Per the germline V gene, CDR1 is SGDLS and CDR2 is YYNGEE. This CDR3 is built from 15 residues. Deletions cut 2 bases from V and 5 bases from J, with 11 bases between. The CDR3 nucleotides read TGTGCCAGCAGCGTGGACAGCCGGAATAATTCACCCCTCCACTTT. Protein: CASSVDSRNNSPLHF.

The table lists this clonotype with many counts. The chain combines TRBV12-3 or TRBV12-4 with TRBJ2-1; D gene uncertain. With 7 bases removed from V and 5 bases from J, the gap between germline ends came to 6 bases. The CDR3 runs to 11 residues. CDR3 in DNA: TGTGCCAGCAACGAAAACAATGAGCAGTTCTTC. It encodes CASNENNEQFF.

The chain combines TRBV20-1 with TRBJ2-5; 12 positions agree with TRBD2. J was trimmed by 5 bases and V by 2 bases; bases with no gene match: 3. The germline CDR1 and CDR2 sequences are DFQATT and SNEGSKA (reference sequence). The CDR3 sequence is 14 residues long. DNA for the CDR3: TGCAGTGCTAGACTAGCGGGAGGGAAGGAGACCCAGTACTTC. Its protein is CSARLAGGKETQYF.

There are many counts of this clonotype. The gene calls are TRBV10-3 and TRBJ2-7, with 14 bases that match TRBD2. Germline lookup yields CDR1 ENHRY and CDR2 SYGVKD. The V segment lost 5 bases and the J segment 1 base; nucleotides outside the gene matches: 7. CDR3 length equals 17 residues. This CDR3 is CAISPGLAGDRSYEQYF. The CDR3 DNA is TGTGCCATCAGTCCGGGACTAGCGGGAGATAGGTCCTACGAGCAGTACTTC.